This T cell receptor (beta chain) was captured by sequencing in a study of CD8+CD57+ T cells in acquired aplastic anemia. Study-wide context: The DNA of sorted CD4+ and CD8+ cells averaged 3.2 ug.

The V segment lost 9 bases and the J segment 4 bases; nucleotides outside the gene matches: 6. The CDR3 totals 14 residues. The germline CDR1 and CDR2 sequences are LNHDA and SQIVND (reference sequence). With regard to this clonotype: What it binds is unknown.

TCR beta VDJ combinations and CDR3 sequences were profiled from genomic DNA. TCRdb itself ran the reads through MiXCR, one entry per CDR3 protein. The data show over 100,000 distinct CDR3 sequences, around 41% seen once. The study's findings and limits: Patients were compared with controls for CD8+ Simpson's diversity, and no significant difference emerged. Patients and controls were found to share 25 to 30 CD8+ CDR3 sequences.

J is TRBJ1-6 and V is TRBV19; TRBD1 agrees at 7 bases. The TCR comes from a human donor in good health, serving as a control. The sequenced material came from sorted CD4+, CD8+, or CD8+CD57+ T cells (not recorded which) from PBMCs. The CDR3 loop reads CASSQQGYNSPLHF. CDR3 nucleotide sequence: TGTGCCAGCAGCCAACAGGGGTATAATTCACCCCTCCACTTT.